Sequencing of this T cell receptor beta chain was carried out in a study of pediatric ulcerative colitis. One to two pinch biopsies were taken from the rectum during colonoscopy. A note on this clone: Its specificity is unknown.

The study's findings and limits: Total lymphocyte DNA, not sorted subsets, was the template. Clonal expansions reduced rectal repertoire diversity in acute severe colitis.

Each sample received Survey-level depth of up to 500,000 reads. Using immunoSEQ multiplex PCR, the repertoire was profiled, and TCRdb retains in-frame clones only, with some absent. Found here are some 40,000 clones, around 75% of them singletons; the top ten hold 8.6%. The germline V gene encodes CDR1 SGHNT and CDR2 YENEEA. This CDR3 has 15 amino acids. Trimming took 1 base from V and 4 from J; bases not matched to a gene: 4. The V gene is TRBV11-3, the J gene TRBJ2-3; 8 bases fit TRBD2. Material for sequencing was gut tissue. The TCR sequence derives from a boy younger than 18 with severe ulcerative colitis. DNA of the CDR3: TGTGCCAGCAGCTTAGTGGCGGGGGGACCAGATACGCAGTATTTT. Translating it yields CASSLVAGGPDTQYF.